What follows are 30 T cell receptor beta chains derived from one specimen sequenced in a study of technical replicates of blood from several donors. Here immunoSEQ multiplex PCR was the method, and the copy in TCRdb shows in-frame clones only, minus some. The sample carries tens of thousands of clones, around 97% recorded once. The sequencing sample was made of T cells isolated from PBMCs. Every receptor here comes from a human donor in good health.

The chain uses TRBV28 and TRBJ2-7, with TRBD1 matching 8 bases. CDR3 length: 15 residues. Losses at the gene ends were 3 bases for V and 6 bases for J; bases not matched to a gene: 10. Germline V lookup: CDR1 MDHEN, CDR2 SYDVKM. The CDR3 bases are TGTGCCAGCAGTTTCCATACAGGGGGAAGGGGCGAGCAGTACTTC. Its protein product is CASSFHTGGRGEQYF.

Written as DNA, the CDR3 is TGTGCCAGCAGTCAAGGGTACCAGGGTGCCGGGGAGCTGTTTTTT. It is translated as CASSQGYQGAGELFF. V usage is TRBV6-5 and J usage is TRBJ2-2; possibly TRBD1 for D (5 bases). Trimming pared 5 bases from V and 6 bases from J, leaving 16 bases between. Germline CDR1 reads MNHEY; CDR2 reads SVGAGI. The CDR3 covers 15 residues.

The gene calls are TRBV7-6 and TRBJ2-3; 9 nucleotides line up with TRBD2. V was pared by 1 base and J by 0 bases, with 5 bases of the junction left unmatched. This CDR3 has 17 amino acids. The germline V gene encodes CDR1 SGHVS and CDR2 FNYEAQ. CDR3 sequence: CASSLVPAGGSTDTQYF. In DNA form, the CDR3 reads TGTGCCAGCAGCTTAGTTCCGGCGGGAGGGAGCACAGATACGCAGTATTTT.

The CDR3 spells CASSYLDGLAQETQYF. The CDR3 DNA sequence: TGTGCCAGCAGCTACCTCGACGGACTAGCTCAAGAGACCCAGTACTTC. The gene calls are TRBV7-9 and TRBJ2-5; the match to TRBD2 covers 8 bases. Germline lookup yields CDR1 SEHNR and CDR2 FQNEAQ (reference sequence). The junction had 9 bases not matched to a gene; V was cut back by 4 bases and J by 2 bases. The CDR3 spans 16 residues.

This rearrangement joins TRBV11-3 to TRBJ1-4, with 8 bases aligning to TRBD1. With 1 base clipped from V and 4 bases from J, the junction kept 5 bases outside the gene matches. The CDR3 sequence is 16 residues long. Germline V CDR1 and CDR2: SGHNT, YENEEA. CDR3 in amino acids: CASSLGSRGRNEKLFF. CDR3 DNA sequence: TGTGCCAGCAGCTTAGGATCCAGGGGGCGTAATGAAAAACTGTTTTTT.

This rearrangement joins TRBV20-1 to TRBJ2-3; no reliable D call. CDR1 and CDR2 from the germline V gene are DFQATT and SNEGSKA (reference sequence). This CDR3 is 11 amino acids long. The V and J ends lost 6 bases and 2 bases respectively, with 6 bases between them. The CDR3 nucleotides read TGCAGTGCCCCCTTCACAGATACGCAGTATTTT. Its protein is CSAPFTDTQYF.

The genes are TRBV2 and TRBJ2-2; D unresolved. Per the germline V gene, CDR1 is SNHLY and CDR2 is FYNNEI. The length of the CDR3 is 13 residues. Trimming removed 3 bases from V and 3 bases from J, with 5 bases in between. The CDR3 reads CASSDADTGELFF. The CDR3 nucleotides read TGTGCCAGCAGTGATGCAGACACCGGGGAGCTGTTTTTT. Together with reference TRBV2 and TRBJ2-2, the CDR3 gives the full variable domain: EPEVTQTPSHQVTQMGQEVILRCVPISNHLYFYWYRQILGQKVEFLVSFYNNEISEKSEIFDDQFSVERPDGSNFTLKIRSTKLEDSAMYFCASSDADTGELFFGEGSRLTVL.

The V and J genes are TRBV15 and TRBJ2-7, with 10 bases aligning to TRBD2. In germline, CDR1 is LNHNV, CDR2 YYDKDF (reference sequence). The CDR3 loop spans 17 amino acids. V lost 3 bases and J lost 4; bases outside the gene matches: 12. The CDR3 sequence is CATSRGDGTSAVYEQYF. CDR3 nucleotides: TGTGCCACCAGCAGGGGAGACGGGACTAGCGCCGTATACGAGCAGTACTTC.

This chain uses TRBV19 with TRBJ1-2; 9 bases agree with TRBD1. Germline trimming cut 7 bases from V and 6 bases from J; bases unmatched to any gene: 15. The CDR3 sequence is 16 residues long. Per the germline V gene, CDR1 is LNHDA and CDR2 is SQIVND (reference sequence). This CDR3 reads CASKSQQGALEDGYTF. DNA for the CDR3: TGTGCCAGTAAGAGTCAACAGGGGGCTCTAGAGGATGGCTACACCTTC.

This chain links TRBV30 with TRBJ2-7; 11 nucleotides align to TRBD2. J was trimmed by 0 bases and V by 5 bases; bases with no gene match: 6. Germline values: CDR1 GTSNPN, CDR2 SVGIG (reference sequence). This CDR3 spans 15 amino acids. DNA for the CDR3: TGTGCCTGGGCCCAGGGACTAGCGGACTCCTACGAGCAGTACTTC. As protein: CAWAQGLADSYEQYF.

The chain uses TRBV29-1 and TRBJ1-1; the D is unclear. The germline gives CDR1 SQVTM, CDR2 ANQGSEA. This CDR3 is built from 11 residues. V was pared by 5 bases and J by 10 bases, with 14 bases between. The CDR3 is CSVFRVGRAFF. In nucleotides, the CDR3 is TGCAGCGTTTTTCGGGTAGGCAGAGCTTTCTTT.

The chain uses TRBV7-9 and TRBJ2-7, with TRBD2 identical over 7 bases. V trimming: 1 base; J trimming: 6 bases; junction bases outside the gene matches: 6. The V gene's germline CDR1 is SEHNR and CDR2 FQNEAQ (reference sequence). There are 14 residues in the CDR3. The chain's CDR3 is CASSLVAGAAEQYF. The DNA of the CDR3 is TGTGCCAGCAGCTTAGTGGCGGGAGCGGCCGAGCAGTACTTC.

The J gene is TRBJ1-1, the V gene TRBV15, with no clear D. V was trimmed by 0 bases and J by 1 base, leaving 9 bases between them. The germline V gene has CDR1 LNHNV and CDR2 YYDKDF (reference sequence). The CDR3 sequence is 15 residues long. The CDR3 bases are TGTGCCACCAGCAGAGATCCTGGCGGGAACACTGAAGCTTTCTTT. Its translation is CATSRDPGGNTEAFF. Full variable domain (rest looked up from reference TRBV15 and TRBJ1-1): DAMVIQNPRYQVTQFGKPVTLSCSQTLNHNVMYWYQQKSSQAPKLLFHYYDKDFNNEADTPDNFQSRRPNTSFCFLDIRSPGLGDTAMYLCATSRDPGGNTEAFFGQGTRLTVV.

The chain uses TRBV4-1 and TRBJ2-2; D possibly corresponds to TRBD1 (5 bases). Germline CDR1 and CDR2: MGHRA and YSYEKL. The V end was cut by 2 bases, the J end by 4 bases, with 5 bases between. The CDR3 is 13 residues long. This chain's CDR3 is CASSQRGTGELFF. The DNA of the CDR3 is TGCGCCAGCAGCCAAAGGGGCACCGGGGAGCTGTTTTTT.

The chain combines TRBV7-8 with TRBJ2-3; D is unclear. Trimming pared 8 bases from V and 4 bases from J, leaving 7 bases between. Germline CDR1 reads SGHVS; CDR2 reads FQNEAQ. The CDR3 loop spans 11 amino acids. The CDR3 bases are TGTGCCAGCGAATCGGCAGATACGCAGTATTTT. It translates to CASESADTQYF.

CDR3 sequence reads: CSVVRAQSSYNEQFF. The CDR3, as DNA: TGCAGCGTTGTGAGGGCCCAGAGCTCCTACAATGAGCAGTTCTTC. The chain recombines TRBV29-1 with TRBJ2-1; D might be TRBD2 (5 bases). The V gene lost 4 bases and the J gene lost 0 bases, with 13 bases spanning the gap. The length of the CDR3 is 15 residues. Germline CDR1 is SQVTM and CDR2 is ANQGSEA.

The chain is built from TRBV19 and TRBJ2-1; 9 nucleotides agree with TRBD2. CDR3 length: 15 amino acids. Germline V gene lookup returns CDR1 LNHDA and CDR2 SQIVND (reference sequence). V dropped 1 base and J dropped 7; count of bases not matched to a gene: 5. CDR3 sequence (DNA): TGTGCCAGTAGTATAGGCGGGAGGGAGGTAAATGAGCAGTTCTTC. As protein: CASSIGGREVNEQFF. The complete variable domain, with remaining parts taken from reference TRBV19 and TRBJ2-1, reads DGGITQSPKYLFRKEGQNVTLSCEQNLNHDAMYWYRQDPGQGLRLIYYSQIVNDFQKGDIAEGYSVSREKKESFPLTVTSAQKNPTAFYLCASSIGGREVNEQFFGPGTRLTVL.

This clone was counted once. This chain links TRBV10-3 with TRBJ2-1, with 8 nucleotides matching TRBD2. Germline V gene sequence: CDR1 ENHRY, CDR2 SYGVKD. V lost 6 bases and J lost 8; bases outside the gene matches: 12. The CDR3 has 15 amino acids. This CDR3 reads CAISPAGVGFDEQFF. The CDR3 nucleotides read TGTGCCATCAGCCCAGCGGGAGTCGGGTTCGATGAGCAGTTCTTC.

This chain links TRBV5-1 with TRBJ2-5; tentative D call: TRBD2 (6 bases). This CDR3 is 17 amino acids long. The germline gives CDR1 SGHRS, CDR2 YFSETQ. The V end was cut by 0 bases, the J end by 4 bases, with 19 bases between. CDR3 nucleotide sequence: TGCGCCAGCAGCTTGGGGGACTGGCGGGGATTGGGAGAGACCCAGTACTTC. It is translated as CASSLGDWRGLGETQYF.

The gene calls are TRBV25-1 and TRBJ1-2; unclear D gene. V was clipped by 2 bases and J by 2 bases, with 6 bases between them. There are 13 residues in the CDR3. Germline V lookup: CDR1 MGHDK, CDR2 SYGVNS. CDR3 loop: CASSEAGNYGYTF. The CDR3, as DNA: TGTGCCAGCAGTGAAGCGGGGAACTATGGCTACACCTTC.

The chain joins TRBV15 to TRBJ1-5; 7 positions match TRBD1. In germline, CDR1 is LNHNV, CDR2 YYDKDF (reference sequence). The CDR3 consists of 17 residues. V lost 4 bases, J lost 0 bases, and 9 bases stayed unmatched. In nucleotides, the CDR3 is TGTGCCACCAGCAAAACGACAGGGATGTATAGCAATCAGCCCCAGCATTTT. This encodes CATSKTTGMYSNQPQHF.

CDR3 loop: CASSFSGIRQETQYF. In DNA form, the CDR3 reads TGTGCCAGCAGTTTTAGCGGAATCAGACAAGAGACCCAGTACTTC. The chain links TRBV6-1 to TRBJ2-5, with D perhaps TRBD2 (6 bases). The CDR3 is 15 residues long. Per the germline V gene, CDR1 is MNHNS and CDR2 is SASEGT. Deletions cut 5 bases from V and 2 bases from J, with 15 bases between.

The J gene is TRBJ1-1, the V gene TRBV5-1; TRBD1 agrees at 9 bases. The length of the CDR3 is 15 residues. CDR1 and CDR2 (germline): SGHRS, YFSETQ. Unmatched junction bases numbered 5, after V lost 2 bases and J lost 3 bases. Here the CDR3 DNA reads TGCGCCAGCAGCTTTTCCGGGACAGGGTACACTGAAGCTTTCTTT. Its protein is CASSFSGTGYTEAFF.

The V and J genes are TRBV27 and TRBJ1-1; unclear D gene. Per the germline V gene, CDR1 is MNHEY and CDR2 is SMNVEV (reference sequence). The V gene lost 8 bases and the J gene lost 1 base, with 14 bases spanning the gap. The CDR3 consists of 14 residues. This CDR3 reads CASSSEAQNTEAFF. The CDR3 coding sequence is TGTGCCAGCTCATCCGAGGCCCAGAACACTGAAGCTTTCTTT.

The CDR3 DNA sequence: TGTGCCAGCAGCTCTGGTGGGGGGGGAGCCTATAATTCACCCCTCCACTTT. As protein: CASSSGGGGAYNSPLHF. The V gene is TRBV5-8, the J gene TRBJ1-6; the D gene is possibly TRBD1 (5 bases). Germline values: CDR1 SGHTS, CDR2 YDEGEE. The CDR3 is 17 residues long. The V and J ends lost 3 bases and 2 bases respectively, with 15 bases between them.

V usage is TRBV5-4 and J usage is TRBJ2-7; 7 bases fit TRBD1. V was clipped by 3 bases and J by 2 bases; unmatched bases: 14. The CDR3 is 17 residues long. Germline V gives CDR1 SGHNT, CDR2 YYREEE (reference sequence). The CDR3 protein is CASSYTPTGQVAYEQYF. The CDR3 DNA is TGTGCCAGCAGCTATACACCGACTGGACAGGTGGCCTACGAGCAGTACTTC. Full variable domain (remainder filled in from reference TRBV5-4 and TRBJ2-7): ETGVTQSPTHLIKTRGQQVTLRCSSQSGHNTVSWYQQALGQGPQFIFQYYREEENGRGNFPPRFSGLQFPNYSSELNVNALELDDSALYLCASSYTPTGQVAYEQYFGPGTRLTVT.

This chain uses TRBV2 with TRBJ2-1, with 8 bases that match TRBD1. This CDR3 comprises 15 residues. J was trimmed by 0 bases and V by 4 bases; bases with no gene match: 2. Germline V lookup: CDR1 SNHLY, CDR2 FYNNEI. CDR3 in amino acids: CASSADRGSYNEQFF. CDR3 coding DNA: TGTGCCAGCAGTGCTGACAGGGGCTCCTACAATGAGCAGTTCTTC.

The chain links TRBV7-9 to TRBJ1-3; D perhaps matches TRBD1 (6 bases). This CDR3 spans 15 amino acids. V lost 5 bases, J lost 0 bases, and 11 bases lay in between. Germline V gives CDR1 SEHNR, CDR2 FQNEAQ (reference sequence). The DNA for the CDR3 is TGTGCCAGCAGCCCCACAGGGTACTCTGGAAACACCATATATTTT. Translation: CASSPTGYSGNTIYF. The full variable domain, rest sourced from reference TRBV7-9 and TRBJ1-3, is DTGVSQNPRHKITKRGQNVTFRCDPISEHNRLYWYRQTLGQGPEFLTYFQNEAQLEKSRLLSDRFSAERPKGSFSTLEIQRTEQGDSAMYLCASSPTGYSGNTIYFGEGSWLTVV.

V usage is TRBV5-1 and J usage is TRBJ2-5, with D possibly matching TRBD1 (7 bases). The V gene lost 6 bases and the J gene lost 5 bases, with 17 bases spanning the gap. This CDR3 has 14 residues. CDR1 SGHRS and CDR2 YFSETQ come from the germline V gene. The chain's CDR3 is CASTDGGGGETQYF. The DNA of the CDR3 is TGCGCCAGCACTGACGGAGGGGGCGGGGAGACCCAGTACTTC.

V gene TRBV19 combines with J gene TRBJ1-6; 7 bases line up with TRBD1. In germline, CDR1 is LNHDA, CDR2 SQIVND (reference sequence). The CDR3 has 19 amino acids. The junction had 24 bases not matched to a gene; V was cut back by 7 bases and J by 9 bases. CDR3 loop: CASNPQAGGGVKSISPLHF. The CDR3, as DNA: TGTGCCAGTAATCCTCAAGCCGGAGGGGGCGTCAAGTCTATTTCACCCCTCCACTTT. The entire variable domain, with the rest obtained from reference TRBV19 and TRBJ1-6, is as follows: DGGITQSPKYLFRKEGQNVTLSCEQNLNHDAMYWYRQDPGQGLRLIYYSQIVNDFQKGDIAEGYSVSREKKESFPLTVTSAQKNPTAFYLCASNPQAGGGVKSISPLHFGNGTRLTVT.